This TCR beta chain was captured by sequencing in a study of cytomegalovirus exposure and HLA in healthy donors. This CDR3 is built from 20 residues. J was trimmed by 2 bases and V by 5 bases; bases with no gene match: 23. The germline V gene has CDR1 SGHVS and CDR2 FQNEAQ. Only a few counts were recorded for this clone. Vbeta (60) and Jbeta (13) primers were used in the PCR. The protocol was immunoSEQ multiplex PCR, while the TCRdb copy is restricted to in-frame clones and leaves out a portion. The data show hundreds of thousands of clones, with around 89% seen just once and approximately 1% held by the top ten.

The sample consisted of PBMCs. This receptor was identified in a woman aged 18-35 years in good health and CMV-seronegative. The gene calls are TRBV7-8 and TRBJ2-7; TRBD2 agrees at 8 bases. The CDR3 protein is CASSPYTAGRSRGATYEQYF. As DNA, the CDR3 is TGTGCCAGCAGCCCCTACACGGCGGGGAGGTCGCGGGGGGCGACCTACGAGCAGTACTTC. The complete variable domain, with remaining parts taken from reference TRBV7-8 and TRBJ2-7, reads GAGVSQSPRYKVAKRGQDVALRCDPISGHVSLFWYQQALGQGPEFLTYFQNEAQLDKSGLPSDRFFAERPEGSVSTLKIQRTQQEDSAVYLCASSPYTAGRSRGATYEQYFGPGTRLTVT.